This T cell receptor (beta chain) was sequenced for a study of cytomegalovirus exposure and HLA in healthy donors. J gave up 5 bases and V 7 bases, and 1 base lay outside the gene matches. The CDR3 spans 13 residues. The germline CDR1 and CDR2 sequences are MNHEY and SVGAGI. The table lists this clone with a count of one. Antigen: not known. Study-level results: Sequencing likely generated an artifact that appeared as a cluster of highly shared sequence variants. In an earlier analysis, productive rearrangement rates for most beta V segments clustered near 87% or 30%.

PCR employed 60 Vbeta and 13 Jbeta primers. This table comes from immunoSEQ multiplex PCR, and its TCRdb copy is limited to in-frame clones, with some not included. Among some 160,000 clones listed, over 75% were seen once. V and J are TRBV6-5 and TRBJ2-5; 13 nucleotides align to TRBD2. Material for sequencing was PBMCs. This clonotype originated in a woman aged 45 to 65 in good health and CMV-seronegative. The CDR3 sequence is CASKTSGRETQYF. DNA for the CDR3: TGTGCCAGCAAGACTAGCGGGAGGGAGACCCAGTACTTC.